What follows are 26 T cell receptor beta chains derived from one specimen sequenced in a study of cytomegalovirus exposure and HLA in healthy donors. PCR employed 60 Vbeta and 13 Jbeta primers. The method was immunoSEQ multiplex PCR; TCRdb's version includes in-frame clones alone and lacks a portion of them. The table lists around 120,000 clones, roughly 80% of them singletons, with about 5% in the top ten. Sequenced material: PBMCs. The receptors derive from a man in his fifties in good health and CMV-seropositive.

The rearrangement joins TRBV28 to TRBJ1-4; D call uncertain. Germline V lookup: CDR1 MDHEN, CDR2 SYDVKM. V shed 7 bases and J shed 7 bases, with 19 bases lying between them. The CDR3 has 15 amino acids. CDR3 sequence reads: CASTGWETAAEKLFF. The DNA for the CDR3 is TGTGCCAGCACGGGATGGGAGACCGCTGCTGAAAAACTGTTTTTT.

CDR3 in DNA: TGCGCCAGCAGCCAAGAGGCACGGGAGGGAACTGAAGCTTTCTTT. This gives the protein CASSQEAREGTEAFF. The V gene is TRBV4-1, the J gene TRBJ1-1; D not certain. Germline CDR1 and CDR2: MGHRA and YSYEKL. V lost 0 bases and J 5 bases, leaving 13 bases between the germline ends. This CDR3 is 15 amino acids long.

This clone was recorded only once. This chain connects TRBV21-1 to TRBJ1-2; TRBD1, the table's D call, lacks a check against the DNA. TRBV21-1 is deemed a pseudogene. The CDR3 runs to 16 residues. This CDR3 is CASSKEGTGESYGYTF. The CDR3 nucleotides are TGTGCCAGCAGCAAAGAAGGGACAGGGGAATCCTATGGCTACACCTTC.

The chain recombines TRBV4-2 with TRBJ2-1; 7 bases are a match to TRBD2. Per germline, CDR1 LGHNA and CDR2 YNFKEQ. With V trimmed by 4 bases and J by 3 bases, 6 bases remained unmatched. There are 15 residues in the CDR3. CDR3 coding DNA: TGTGCCAGCAGCCCAGATGGGGGGGGCTACAATGAGCAGTTCTTC. Protein: CASSPDGGGYNEQFF.

The chain recombines TRBV13 with TRBJ1-4, with 9 bases that match TRBD1. CDR3 length: 16 amino acids. Unmatched junction bases numbered 9, after V lost 2 bases and J lost 8 bases. CDR1 is PRHDT and CDR2 is FYEKMQ in the germline V gene (reference sequence). The CDR3 spells CASSLSGTGYTEKLFF. CDR3 nucleotide sequence: TGTGCCAGCAGCTTATCAGGGACAGGGTATACGGAAAAACTGTTTTTT. The full variable domain, in which reference TRBV13 and TRBJ1-4 provide the parts outside the CDR3, is AAGVIQSPRHLIKEKRETATLKCYPIPRHDTVYWYQQGPGQDPQFLISFYEKMQSDKGSIPDRFSAQQFSDYHSELNMSSLELGDSALYFCASSLSGTGYTEKLFFGSGTQLSVL.

This chain connects TRBV11-2 to TRBJ2-3, with D unresolved. Trimming took 5 bases from V and 1 from J, leaving 13 bases between them. The CDR3 is made up of 15 amino acids. From germline, CDR1 is SGHAT and CDR2 FQNNGV. CDR3 amino acids: CASSPGLYGTDTQYF. The CDR3 DNA sequence: TGTGCCAGCAGCCCCGGTTTGTACGGCACAGATACGCAGTATTTT.

The chain is built from TRBV4-3 and TRBJ1-1, with D perhaps matching TRBD1 (6 bases). V gave up 3 bases and J gave up 1 base, with 21 bases separating them. This CDR3 region has 18 residues. Germline values: CDR1 LGHNA, CDR2 YSLEER. The CDR3: CASSHHTHYQGRNTEAFF. The CDR3 nucleotides are TGCGCCAGCAGCCACCACACCCATTACCAGGGGCGGAACACTGAAGCTTTCTTT.

J is TRBJ1-2 and V is TRBV10-2, with unresolved D. The CDR3 is made up of 15 amino acids. CDR1 is WSHSY, CDR2 SAAADI, per germline. The V end lost 3 bases, the J end lost 4 bases, and 15 bases lay between the germline ends. CDR3 DNA sequence: TGCGCCAGCAGTGAAGGGCAGGCTGGGAGCTATGGCTACACCTTC. Protein: CASSEGQAGSYGYTF.

The V call is TRBV30, the J call TRBJ1-6; D is perhaps TRBD1 (5 bases). V lost 3 bases, J lost 3 bases, and 12 bases lay in between. The CDR3 has 15 amino acids. Germline V gives CDR1 GTSNPN, CDR2 SVGIG (reference sequence). The CDR3 loop reads CAWSTVDSYNSPLHF. The CDR3 coding sequence is TGTGCCTGGAGCACCGTTGACAGCTATAATTCACCCCTCCACTTT.

V gene TRBV5-6 combines with J gene TRBJ2-7, with TRBD2 matching over 11 bases. J lost 5 bases, V lost 3 bases, and 10 bases had no gene match. In germline, CDR1 is SGHDT, CDR2 YYEEEE. The CDR3 runs to 16 residues. This chain's CDR3 is CASSSTRLAGRHEQYF. The CDR3 nucleotides are TGTGCCAGCAGCTCCACACGACTAGCGGGAAGGCACGAGCAGTACTTC.

This clone turned up a few times. The CDR3 here is CASSLEVGPVTGELFF. Here the CDR3 DNA reads TGTGCCAGCAGCTTGGAGGTGGGGCCGGTCACCGGGGAGCTGTTTTTT. The rearrangement links TRBV5-4 to TRBJ2-2; TRBD1 is a possible D gene (5 bases). The V end lost 0 bases, the J end lost 4 bases, and 13 bases lay between the germline ends. The CDR3 is 16 residues long. Germline CDR1 and CDR2: SGHNT and YYREEE (reference sequence). The full variable domain, rest sourced from reference TRBV5-4 and TRBJ2-2, is ETGVTQSPTHLIKTRGQQVTLRCSSQSGHNTVSWYQQALGQGPQFIFQYYREEENGRGNFPPRFSGLQFPNYSSELNVNALELDDSALYLCASSLEVGPVTGELFFGEGSRLTVL.

In this sample, this clone turned up a few times. The chain couples TRBV5-1 to TRBJ2-3; a weak D match, TRBD1 (5 bases). The length of the CDR3 is 16 residues. V shed 0 bases and J shed 1 base, with 12 bases lying between them. Germline V gene data show CDR1 as SGHRS and CDR2 as YFSETQ. CDR3 region: CASSLAERGGTDTQYF. The CDR3 DNA follows: TGCGCCAGCAGCTTGGCCGAAAGGGGCGGCACAGATACGCAGTATTTT.

A note on this clone: One end of the junction varies from germline; a read error may be responsible. The rearrangement links TRBV7-7 to TRBJ1-5; D not resolved. The CDR3 is 11 residues long. The germline gives CDR1 SSHAT, CDR2 FNYEAQ (reference sequence). The CDR3 here is CASSSNQPQHF. CDR3 nucleotides: TGTGCTAGCAGCTCTAATCAGCCCCAGCATTTT.

This clone was counted a few times. Written as DNA, the CDR3 is TGTGCCAGCAGCGTTCAACAGGATACCTACGAGCAGTACTTC. It specifies CASSVQQDTYEQYF. This chain joins TRBV9 and TRBJ2-7; possible D gene TRBD1, 5 bases. The CDR3 spans 14 residues. Germline CDR1 and CDR2: SGDLS and YYNGEE. The V end was cut by 2 bases, the J end by 2 bases, with 11 bases between.

This clone was observed a single time. V is TRBV29-1 and J is TRBJ1-1; D perhaps matches TRBD1 (6 bases). This CDR3 comprises 18 residues. From germline, CDR1 is SQVTM and CDR2 ANQGSEA. The V and J ends lost 7 bases and 2 bases respectively, with 29 bases between them. The CDR3 nucleotides are TGCAGCGACATAACTCTTACAGGGTACGACAGATTAAACACTGAAGCTTTCTTT. Encoded protein: CSDITLTGYDRLNTEAFF.

The table lists this clone with a count of one. V is TRBV19 and J is TRBJ1-4; TRBD1 aligns across 7 bases. Germline V gives CDR1 LNHDA, CDR2 SQIVND (reference sequence). This CDR3 has 15 residues. Trimming cost V 5 bases and J 5 bases; bases outside gene matches: 8. The CDR3 nucleotides are TGTGCCAGTAGTTCCGGACAGGTTTACAATGAAAAACTGTTTTTT. This encodes CASSSGQVYNEKLFF.

The chain employs TRBV11-2 and TRBJ1-2, with 8 bases lining up with TRBD1. With V trimmed by 5 bases and J by 8 bases, 7 bases remained unmatched. Looked up from germline, CDR1 is SGHAT and CDR2 is FQNNGV. This CDR3 has 13 amino acids. CDR3: CASSPDRERGYTF. The CDR3 DNA sequence: TGTGCCAGCAGCCCGGACAGGGAGAGAGGCTACACCTTC.

The chain joins TRBV25-1 to TRBJ2-7; 13 nucleotides match TRBD2. V dropped 6 bases and J dropped 4; count of bases not matched to a gene: 3. This CDR3 is built from 14 residues. CDR1 and CDR2 (germline): MGHDK, SYGVNS. Here the CDR3 DNA reads TGTGCCAGCAGGGGGACTAGCGGGATGTACGAGCAGTACTTC. It encodes CASRGTSGMYEQYF.

CDR3: CSVDQGYTEAFF. The CDR3 bases are TGCAGCGTTGATCAGGGGTATACTGAAGCTTTCTTT. The rearrangement links TRBV29-1 to TRBJ1-1, with D possibly being TRBD1 (6 bases). This CDR3 contains 12 residues. The V end was cut by 3 bases, the J end by 5 bases, with 10 bases between. Germline assignment: CDR1 SQVTM and CDR2 ANQGSEA. The full variable domain, completed using reference TRBV29-1 and TRBJ1-1, is SAVISQKPSRDICQRGTSLTIQCQVDSQVTMMFWYRQQPGQSLTLIATANQGSEATYESGFVIDKFPISRPNLTFSTLTVSNMSPEDSSIYLCSVDQGYTEAFFGQGTRLTVV.

J is TRBJ1-5 and V is TRBV19, with 8 bases lining up with TRBD1. This CDR3 spans 16 amino acids. Germline V gene data show CDR1 as LNHDA and CDR2 as SQIVND (reference sequence). V was pared by 4 bases and J by 7 bases, with 12 bases of the junction left unmatched. The CDR3 here is CASSTPRTGLIQPQHF. The CDR3 DNA sequence: TGTGCCAGTAGTACTCCCCGGACAGGGCTGATCCAGCCCCAGCATTTT.

The chain uses TRBV19 and TRBJ1-2, with a possible D match to TRBD1 (5 bases). The ends were cut back, 8 bases at V and 4 bases at J, with 14 bases in the middle. The CDR3 has 13 amino acids. Per the germline V gene, CDR1 is LNHDA and CDR2 is SQIVND (reference sequence). The CDR3 protein is CASRTGAPYGYTF. For the CDR3, the DNA is TGTGCCAGTCGAACAGGCGCTCCCTATGGCTACACCTTC.

V and J are TRBV28 and TRBJ2-1; 10 bases map to TRBD1. There are 16 residues in the CDR3. Looked up from germline, CDR1 is MDHEN and CDR2 is SYDVKM. J was trimmed by 2 bases and V by 6 bases; bases with no gene match: 7. The CDR3 loop reads CASRSPGQGPYNEQFF. The CDR3 region has the DNA TGTGCCAGCAGGTCACCGGGACAGGGGCCCTACAATGAGCAGTTCTTC. Supplemented by reference TRBV28 and TRBJ2-1, the full variable domain reads DVKVTQSSRYLVKRTGEKVFLECVQDMDHENMFWYRQDPGLGLRLIYFSYDVKMKEKGDIPEGYSVSREKKERFSLILESASTNQTSMYLCASRSPGQGPYNEQFFGPGTRLTVL.

V is TRBV14 and J is TRBJ1-4; 8 bases are shared with TRBD1. Germline V gene lookup returns CDR1 SGHDN and CDR2 FVKESK. This CDR3 is 14 amino acids long. Trimming removed 2 bases from V and 7 bases from J; junction bases left unmatched: 3. The CDR3 DNA follows: TGTGCCAGCAGCCAACAGGGGGCGGCTGAAAAACTGTTTTTT. Its translation is CASSQQGAAEKLFF.

This chain joins TRBV2 and TRBJ2-3; TRBD1 matches at 7 bases. The CDR3 runs to 15 residues. Per the germline V gene, CDR1 is SNHLY and CDR2 is FYNNEI. V dropped 2 bases and J dropped 1; count of bases not matched to a gene: 3. This CDR3 reads CASSEFQGGTDTQYF. The CDR3 nucleotides read TGTGCCAGCAGTGAATTTCAGGGGGGCACAGATACGCAGTATTTT. Supplemented by reference TRBV2 and TRBJ2-3, the full variable domain reads EPEVTQTPSHQVTQMGQEVILRCVPISNHLYFYWYRQILGQKVEFLVSFYNNEISEKSEIFDDQFSVERPDGSNFTLKIRSTKLEDSAMYFCASSEFQGGTDTQYFGPGTRLTVL.

In this sample, this clone turned up a few times. CDR3 sequence: CASSPRGGGYTF. The CDR3 nucleotides read TGCGCCAGCAGCCCCCGGGGAGGTGGGTACACCTTC. The chain combines TRBV5-1 with TRBJ1-2; D ambiguous. The V and J ends lost 4 bases and 11 bases respectively, with 15 bases between them. From germline, CDR1 is SGHRS and CDR2 YFSETQ. CDR3 length equals 12 residues.

This sequence joins TRBV19 and TRBJ2-1; 13 bases line up with TRBD2. CDR1 is LNHDA, CDR2 SQIVND, per germline (reference sequence). With 5 bases clipped from V and 8 bases from J, the junction kept 9 bases outside the gene matches. This CDR3 is built from 16 residues. CDR3 amino acids: CASSLILAGGNDEQFF. The DNA of the CDR3 is TGTGCCAGTAGTTTAATACTAGCGGGAGGGAACGATGAGCAGTTCTTC.